One T cell receptor (beta chain) is described in this entry. There is no known antigen for this receptor. Base-call qualities are not available, and no considerably larger clone is one nucleotide away. The data were taken from a study of cytomegalovirus exposure and HLA in healthy donors (dated by TCRdb to about 2017). As for the study more broadly: According to an earlier analysis of a few hundred of the donors, about 190 million T cells yielded some 120 million unique TCR beta sequences and approximately 300 Gb of sequence data. About 330 gigabases of sequencing data and tens of millions of unique TCR sequences made up an early release that covered some 640 HLA-typed donors. The genetic ancestry cluster associated with self-reported Caucasian donors included around four fifths of the roughly 360 genotyped donors. The aim of the study was to test whether cataloging public T cell receptors could identify signatures of past pathogen exposure. The study profiled the T cell repertoires of some 610 subjects by immunosequencing and related them to cytomegalovirus serostatus. In addition to the first cohort of 666 subjects, a separate validation cohort of approximately 130 different subjects was used. To predict cytomegalovirus infection status, the study brought together high-throughput TCR immunosequencing, statistical association of individual TCRs with disease status, and machine learning. A later analysis re-analyzed previously published TCR beta repertoires from about 600 donors and added high-resolution HLA genotyping to study TCR occurrence patterns. Rather than drawing on any new phenotypic data, the later analysis identified candidate immune exposures from TCR beta sequences and the way those sequences occurred across donors. To decide whether each TCR beta V gene segment behaved as functional or pseudogenic, an earlier analysis of 587 of the donors relied on high-throughput TCR beta sequencing. Donor age, sex, ethnicity and CMV serostatus were compiled alongside the repertoire data. In a later genetic analysis, genome-wide SNP genotypes for about three fifths of the 666 donors were used, and that subset was treated as a discovery cohort. All discovery cohort repertoires had been generated using a single sequencing platform. HLA typing included class I and class II loci at four-digit resolution. Typing coverage differed by locus: A, B, C, DRB1 and DQB1 were typed in roughly 620-630 donors, DQA1 in 500 to 550, DPA1 in 606, and DPB1 in 400 to 490. Because of strong linkage in the cohort, roughly five DR-DQ haplotypes were treated as single units for association and clustering. Among 398 genotyped donors of the cohort, an average of approximately 240,000 unique TCR beta nucleotide sequences were sequenced per donor, roughly 20% of them non-productive. What the research found in general, with its limitations: A cluster of highly shared sequence variants was judged likely to represent a technical artifact of the sequencing pipeline. Most TCR sequences were seen in very few donors, while some public TCRs were found in many individuals. The earlier analysis of some 540 of the donors excluded some 16 rarely observed V segments, including chromosome 9 orphons, because counts were too low. Several of the top co-occurrence clusters appeared to be linked to parvovirus B19, influenza, CMV and Epstein-Barr virus, according to a later analysis. In vitro tests confirmed that three of the cytomegalovirus-associated TCR beta chains recognize cytomegalovirus antigens. CMV serostatus was the only immune exposure information available for the cohort. Sequencing depth was assumed to be roughly uniform across donors in the presence/absence analyses, though that assumption may not hold. An earlier analysis of approximately 530 of the donors showed that most TCR beta V segments appeared in productive rearrangements either about 87% or about 30% of the time, which broadly matched IMGT annotations. V-gene and J-gene trimming of TCR beta chains was associated with a missense DCLRE1C variant in a later genetic analysis, and the association was replicated in an independent cohort. A later analysis found that HLA-associated TCR beta chains were more clonally expanded and had lower generation probabilities than equally common non-associated chains. The cohort was sequenced for TCR beta chains only, and without alpha or paired-chain data the features that could be detected were limited. According to the authors, the approach could potentially be generalized to other disease states and immunological phenotypes. A further reported finding was that TCR beta sequences accurately predicted the HLA-A and HLA-B alleles for most subjects in the first cohort. Strong co-occurrence of HLA alleles, especially DR and DQ, made assigning TCR associations to individual alleles difficult. Most CMV-associated TCR beta chains appeared to be HLA-restricted in a later analysis, and the HLA associations seemed to be driven largely by CMV exposure. According to a later analysis, TCR association rates differed among HLA loci, with DRB1 alleles showing the most associated TCRs and HLA-C alleles showing the fewest. Some IMGT-functional V segments, including TRBV6-2 and TRBV6-3, could not be told apart with the 87-base-pair reads, so those segments were excluded. A total of 164 TCR beta chains were listed by the study as associated with cytomegalovirus. Linkage disequilibrium might explain the correlated functional status among segregating V segments, but an unknown experimental factor could not be ruled out. In both the original and validation cohorts, the classifier was reported to diagnose cytomegalovirus status with high specificity and sensitivity. Because some donors lacked HLA typing at each locus, the association tests relied only on the typed subset. According to a later genetic analysis, donors in an Asian-associated ancestry cluster had fewer N-insertions in productive TCRs than the approximately 710-donor mean. Specific HLA alleles were associated with 15,000 to 20,000 TCR beta sequences at a false discovery rate of 0.05 in a later analysis.

The germline V gene specifies SGHTA as CDR1 and FQGNSA as CDR2. The junction shows trimming of 6 bases on V and 7 bases on J, plus 16 bases between the germline ends. Inclusive of the bounding cysteine and phenylalanine, the CDR3 is 13 residues long. This entry keeps only the CDR3 DNA: 39 bases, framed from base 1. The library came from the immunoSEQ multiplex PCR assay. The multiplex PCR relied on a mix of 60 forward primers for TCR Vbeta segments and 13 reverse primers for TCR Jbeta segments. Amplification of the CDR3 region of rearranged TCR beta genes was performed with a multiplex PCR assay on genomic DNA. On the Illumina HiSeq System, the amplified TCR beta libraries were sequenced as 87-base-pair reads. For the original study's pipeline: A later analysis tallied approximately 87 million unique TCR beta chains across the 666 repertoires, and approximately 12 million of those chains were shared by two or more donors. A nearest-neighbor algorithm error-corrected the raw reads and collapsed the reads into unique sequences, merging closely related sequences to remove PCR and sequencing errors. V, D and J gene segments were assigned by aligning CDR3 sequences to IMGT reference sequences. For a sequence to be retained, a match of at least six nucleotides to both a V gene segment and a J gene segment was required. A rearrangement was called productive if the CDR3 had no stop codons and remained in frame with V and J, and every other rearrangement was called non-productive. CDR3 was defined by IMGT convention, running from the second conserved V-encoded cysteine to the conserved J-encoded phenylalanine. The earlier analysis of fewer than 700 of the donors excluded sequences that lacked an unambiguous match to a single V gene segment. An earlier analysis of 500 to 600 of the donors classified V segments as functional when productive rearrangements were above 56.7% and as segregating when the standard deviation between donors was above 5%. A statistical classification framework was developed to diagnose cytomegalovirus status using the catalog of TCR beta chain sequences. In a later analysis, V and J genes were assigned by comparing TCR nucleotide sequences against IMGT/GENE-DB human TR gene sequences. In a later analysis, CDR3 sequences and most-parsimonious VDJ recombination scenarios were assigned using the TCRdist pipeline. In a later analysis, each TCR beta chain was defined by its CDR3 amino acid sequence together with its V-gene family, and reads lacking a unique V-gene family were excluded. A later analysis removed 592 highly shared, low-generation-probability nucleotide sequences to deal with suspected cross-contamination and a sequencing artifact. For each public chain, a later analysis derived a clonal expansion index from normalized ranks of inferred template counts within each repertoire. In a later analysis, generation probabilities were computed using a VDJ recombination model fitted to out-of-frame rearrangements, and the results were checked against IGoR. A later analysis scored TCR-TCR, TCR-HLA and TCR-CMV co-occurrence with hypergeometric tests, applying a repertoire-size bias correction to TCR pairs. In a later analysis, false discovery rates were estimated by permuting HLA or CMV assignments 20 times. In a later analysis, co-occurring TCRs were grouped with DBSCAN, and TCRdist sequence similarity was added when clustering was performed within HLA-allele-positive subsets. Co-occurrence clustering excluded repertoires with fewer than 30,000 or more than 120,000 public chains, plus five with anomalous nucleotide sharing. Not all clones reach the TCRdb copy of this immuneACCESS table, which keeps in-frame sequences only. Checked studies attribute under half of the gap to unresolved V genes and leave the rest unexplained. The V and J calls and the clone size are those of that table, but D and trimming were determined from the DNA. Present in this sample are about 120,000 clones, around four fifths of which were seen just once. The ten most abundant clones make up about 11% of the sample.

The cohort comprised hundreds of healthy bone marrow donors. At the time of sampling, all cohort members were nominally healthy, though unrecorded immune exposures were likely present. The donor was CMV seropositive and was included in the group of 250 to 350 seropositive cohort members. Each donor provided a peripheral blood sample, and peripheral blood mononuclear cells were used for TCR beta sequencing. The Qiagen DNeasy Blood Extraction Kit was used to extract genomic DNA from the blood cell samples. The V and J segments used are TRBV7-2 and TRBJ2-7; the D gene is possibly TRBD1, with 7 bases matching. The TCR comes from a male donor in good health and CMV-seropositive. Sequences were obtained from PBMCs. The sequenced DNA: TGTGCCAGCAGAAAAAGGGCAGGGGGGGAGCAGTACTTC. Its translation reads: CASRKRAGGEQYF.